The 28 T cell receptor beta chains below all came from one sample that was sequenced in a study of blood T cell repertoires in COVID-19. Repertoires were generated with immunoSEQ multiplex PCR, while TCRdb's copy carries only in-frame clones and drops some. The top ten hold roughly 5.2% of the sample, which has roughly 300,000 clones, roughly 86% seen once. Sequencing was done on a sample of PBMCs or T cells enriched from blood (not recorded which). All receptors come from a woman between 25 and 40 years old who had recovered from COVID-19.

The chain is built from TRBV7-2 and TRBJ2-1, with 7 positions matching TRBD2. The CDR3 has 15 amino acids. The V segment lost 6 bases and the J segment 0 bases; nucleotides outside the gene matches: 5. Germline V lookup: CDR1 SGHTA, CDR2 FQGNSA. The CDR3 here is CASRSGVISYNEQFF. DNA of the CDR3: TGTGCCAGCAGGAGCGGGGTTATCTCCTACAATGAGCAGTTCTTC.

This chain links TRBV9 with TRBJ2-1, with 10 bases fitting TRBD1. Germline V gives CDR1 SGDLS, CDR2 YYNGEE. Trimming at V came to 0 bases and at J to 2 bases, leaving 2 bases not matched to a gene. The CDR3 is 16 residues long. DNA for the CDR3: TGTGCCAGCAGCGTAGGTGGGACAGGGGCCTACAATGAGCAGTTCTTC. Translating it yields CASSVGGTGAYNEQFF.

This clone was seen only once. This chain links TRBV6-5 with TRBJ2-7, with 8 bases matching TRBD1. Trimming at V came to 8 bases and at J to 3 bases, leaving 6 bases not matched to a gene. Looked up from germline, CDR1 is MNHEY and CDR2 is SVGAGI. This CDR3 is 13 amino acids long. CDR3 sequence: CASGQGRVYEQYF. The CDR3 bases are TGTGCCAGCGGACAGGGAAGGGTCTACGAGCAGTACTTC.

The chain couples TRBV5-1 to TRBJ1-2, with D possibly being TRBD1 (6 bases). The CDR3 contains 17 residues. CDR1 SGHRS and CDR2 YFSETQ come from the germline V gene. V shed 0 bases and J shed 3 bases, with 18 bases lying between them. The DNA of the CDR3 is TGCGCCAGCAGCTTGGCTAGGACCCGGGACATCGACTATGGCTACACCTTC. As protein: CASSLARTRDIDYGYTF.

The CDR3 here is CACSGRNYGYTF. Written as DNA, the CDR3 is TGTGCCTGTTCGGGGAGGAACTATGGCTACACCTTC. V and J are TRBV30 and TRBJ1-2; D is unclear. This CDR3 comprises 12 residues. Trimming shortened V by 6 bases and J by 2 bases, and 10 bases separated the two germline ends. Germline V lookup: CDR1 GTSNPN, CDR2 SVGIG (reference sequence).

This sequence joins TRBV13 and TRBJ2-5, with D possibly TRBD2 on 6 matching bases. V lost 0 bases to trimming and J lost 2 bases, with 10 bases between them. From germline, CDR1 is PRHDT and CDR2 FYEKMQ (reference sequence). CDR3 size: 15 residues. This CDR3 is CASSLGRGWQETQYF. DNA for the CDR3: TGTGCCAGCAGCTTAGGCCGGGGGTGGCAAGAGACCCAGTACTTC.

The rearrangement links TRBV7-6 to TRBJ1-6, with D possibly being TRBD1 (5 bases). The CDR3 sequence is 14 residues long. The V gene lost 5 bases and the J gene lost 7 bases, with 12 bases spanning the gap. The germline V gene encodes CDR1 SGHVS and CDR2 FNYEAQ. CDR3 nucleotide sequence: TGTGCCAGCAGCCCGGACATCCGAAATTCACCCCTCCACTTT. This gives the protein CASSPDIRNSPLHF.

The J gene is TRBJ1-5, the V gene TRBV9, with D possibly TRBD1 on 5 matching bases. Germline V gives CDR1 SGDLS, CDR2 YYNGEE. The CDR3 covers 19 residues. Trimming took off 0 bases at V and 6 bases at J, with 25 bases between the two ends. The CDR3 DNA is TGTGCCAGCAGCGTAGATTACGGGGCAGGAATTGGGACTTGTCAGCCCCAGCATTTT. Translating it yields CASSVDYGAGIGTCQPQHF. The full variable domain, with the rest looked up from reference TRBV9 and TRBJ1-5, is DSGVTQTPKHLITATGQRVTLRCSPRSGDLSVYWYQQSLDQGLQFLIQYYNGEERAKGNILERFSAQQFPDLHSELNLSSLELGDSALYFCASSVDYGAGIGTCQPQHFGDGTRLSIL.

The rearrangement uses TRBV4-3 and TRBJ2-7; 8 nucleotides line up with TRBD1. The V segment lost 1 base and the J segment 6 bases; nucleotides outside the gene matches: 5. Germline CDR1 LGHNA, CDR2 YSLEER. The CDR3 is 14 residues long. The CDR3 DNA is TGCGCCAGCAGCCAAGCGGGACAGGTGACCGAGCAGTACTTC. Translated: CASSQAGQVTEQYF.

The chain recombines TRBV20-1 with TRBJ2-3; D not resolved. V lost 3 bases to trimming and J lost 6 bases, with 16 bases between them. The germline V gene has CDR1 DFQATT and CDR2 SNEGSKA (reference sequence). This CDR3 has 14 residues. The CDR3 bases are TGCAGTGCTAGTATCTTCCTAGTCTCCGATACGCAGTATTTT. Translated, it gives CSASIFLVSDTQYF.

This chain uses TRBV7-2 with TRBJ1-5, with a tentative D call TRBD1 (5 bases). The germline V gene has CDR1 SGHTA and CDR2 FQGNSA. The V end was cut by 3 bases, the J end by 0 bases, with 9 bases between. The length of the CDR3 is 15 residues. In DNA, the CDR3 is TGTGCCAGCAGCTTTGGGGCAGGTAGCAATCAGCCCCAGCATTTT. Translated: CASSFGAGSNQPQHF. Looking up the rest from reference TRBV7-2 and TRBJ1-5 gives the full variable domain: GAGVSQSPSNKVTEKGKDVELRCDPISGHTALYWYRQSLGQGLEFLIYFQGNSAPDKSGLPSDRFSAERTGGSVSTLTIQRTQQEDSAVYLCASSFGAGSNQPQHFGDGTRLSIL.

The chain recombines TRBV27 with TRBJ1-1; D may be TRBD1 (5 bases). Per the germline V gene, CDR1 is MNHEY and CDR2 is SMNVEV (reference sequence). Trimming removed 3 bases at V and 4 bases at J, with 15 bases between. The CDR3 extends over 15 amino acids. The CDR3 region is CASSFRGRWATEAFF. DNA of the CDR3: TGTGCCAGCAGTTTTAGGGGCAGGTGGGCCACTGAAGCTTTCTTT.

V and J are TRBV19 and TRBJ2-3; a weak D match, TRBD1 (5 bases). Germline V CDR1 and CDR2: LNHDA, SQIVND (reference sequence). V lost 3 bases and J 4 bases, leaving 8 bases between the germline ends. The length of the CDR3 is 13 residues. The CDR3 is CASSMGPPDTQYF. In DNA, the CDR3 is TGTGCCAGTAGTATGGGGCCACCAGATACGCAGTATTTT.

V is TRBV6-5 and J is TRBJ2-1; D may be TRBD2 (6 bases). Trimming took 4 bases from V and 15 from J, leaving 19 bases between them. The germline V gene encodes CDR1 MNHEY and CDR2 SVGAGI. The CDR3 spans 13 residues. This CDR3 reads CASSWEARSIPFF. DNA for the CDR3: TGTGCCAGCAGTTGGGAGGCTAGAAGCATTCCGTTCTTC.

This clone was found once. V gene TRBV29-1 combines with J gene TRBJ2-7; D is perhaps TRBD1 (5 bases). The germline V gene has CDR1 SQVTM and CDR2 ANQGSEA. V dropped 2 bases and J dropped 6 bases, with 11 bases sitting between them. The CDR3 runs to 12 residues. The CDR3 sequence is CSVERQGGEQYF. CDR3 bases: TGCAGCGTTGAAAGGCAGGGCGGCGAGCAGTACTTC.

This chain connects TRBV7-6 to TRBJ1-6; D may be TRBD1 (6 bases). The ends were cut back, 0 bases at V and 6 bases at J, with 12 bases in the middle. This CDR3 comprises 16 residues. Per the germline V gene, CDR1 is SGHVS and CDR2 is FNYEAQ. The CDR3 DNA follows: TGTGCCAGCAGCTTAGCAAGTCCAGGGGCTAATTCACCCCTCCACTTT. Amino acids: CASSLASPGANSPLHF.

V and J are TRBV28 and TRBJ2-5, with D maybe TRBD1 (5 bases). The CDR3 has 14 amino acids. The germline V gene encodes CDR1 MDHEN and CDR2 SYDVKM. V lost 6 bases and J lost 7, with 18 bases in between. This chain's CDR3 is CASSPGQGVGTQYF. CDR3 DNA sequence: TGTGCCAGCAGCCCCGGGCAGGGTGTTGGGACCCAGTACTTC.

The chain joins TRBV10-3 to TRBJ1-2; no clear D. Germline CDR1 is ENHRY and CDR2 is SYGVKD. Deletions cut 2 bases from V and 4 bases from J, with 8 bases between. The CDR3 is 13 residues long. This chain's CDR3 is CAISEREFYGYTF. DNA for the CDR3: TGTGCCATCAGTGAGCGCGAGTTCTATGGCTACACCTTC.

The sample holds a few counts of this clone. V and J are TRBV10-3 and TRBJ1-1; no firm D call. The CDR3 covers 13 residues. V shed 7 bases and J shed 4 bases, with 13 bases lying between them. Germline values: CDR1 ENHRY, CDR2 SYGVKD. CDR3 in amino acids: CAITPTPGTEAFF. The CDR3 region has the DNA TGTGCCATCACCCCGACCCCGGGCACTGAAGCTTTCTTT.

The chain links TRBV6-5 to TRBJ2-7; 10 bases align to TRBD1. Germline lookup yields CDR1 MNHEY and CDR2 SVGAGI. There are 13 residues in the CDR3. Trimming removed 10 bases from V and 1 base from J; junction bases left unmatched: 4. This CDR3 is CATRDRGSYEQYF. The CDR3 DNA reads TGTGCCACCCGGGACAGGGGATCCTACGAGCAGTACTTC.

In this sample, this clone turned up a few times. The rearrangement joins TRBV12-3 or TRBV12-4 to TRBJ1-2; TRBD1 matches 7 bases. The CDR3 is made up of 12 amino acids. V lost 5 bases, J lost 8 bases, and 5 bases stayed unmatched. CDR3 sequence (DNA): TGTGCCAGCAGTCGACAGGGCTTCGGCTACACCTTC. This encodes CASSRQGFGYTF.

This rearrangement joins TRBV5-1 to TRBJ1-6; D possibly corresponds to TRBD1 (6 bases). V was pared by 4 bases and J by 6 bases, with 17 bases between. The CDR3 runs 16 residues. CDR1 is SGHRS and CDR2 is YFSETQ in the germline V gene. The CDR3 DNA reads TGCGCCAGCAGCATCCTCGCCAGGGACACTAATTCACCCCTCCACTTT. This codes for CASSILARDTNSPLHF.

The chain links TRBV7-8 to TRBJ1-4, with D possibly matching TRBD1 (6 bases). Trimming removed 5 bases from V and 8 bases from J, with 15 bases in between. In germline, CDR1 is SGHVS, CDR2 FQNEAQ. The CDR3 runs 14 residues. The CDR3 bases are TGTGCCAGCAGCCCACAGGGCCTGGGCGAAAAACTGTTTTTT. Protein product: CASSPQGLGEKLFF.

This clone was found once. This chain links TRBV7-9 with TRBJ2-3; 8 bases fit TRBD1. The length of the CDR3 is 17 residues. The trim removed 1 base at V and 0 bases at J, leaving 6 bases unmatched. The germline CDR1 and CDR2 sequences are SEHNR and FQNEAQ (reference sequence). The CDR3, as DNA: TGTGCCAGCAGCTTAGTCACAGGGGGGATCAGCACAGATACGCAGTATTTT. It specifies CASSLVTGGISTDTQYF.

This sequence joins TRBV7-9 and TRBJ1-2; a possible D gene is TRBD1 (5 bases). The V end was cut by 6 bases, the J end by 6 bases, with 14 bases between. The CDR3 is 13 amino acids. The germline V gene encodes CDR1 SEHNR and CDR2 FQNEAQ (reference sequence). DNA of the CDR3: TGTGCCAGCAGAAAAGACAGTATACATGGCTACACCTTC. Amino acid sequence: CASRKDSIHGYTF.

This chain connects TRBV5-4 to TRBJ2-2, with 8 bases aligning to TRBD2. Germline CDR1 is SGHNT and CDR2 is YYREEE (reference sequence). Losses at the gene ends were 3 bases for V and 0 bases for J; bases not matched to a gene: 4. The CDR3 consists of 16 residues. The CDR3 bases are TGTGCCAGCAGCTGGGGGACTAGTCCGAACACCGGGGAGCTGTTTTTT. Its protein product is CASSWGTSPNTGELFF.

The chain recombines TRBV19 with TRBJ2-1; no firm D call. CDR1 LNHDA and CDR2 SQIVND come from the germline V gene (reference sequence). This CDR3 has 11 amino acids. Trimming left V 4 bases short and J 12 bases short, with 10 bases between. Here the CDR3 DNA reads TGTGCCAGTAGTACCTACTCCGGGCAGTTCTTC. It specifies CASSTYSGQFF.

This chain joins TRBV5-4 and TRBJ2-1; 11 bases are a match to TRBD2. Germline V lookup: CDR1 SGHNT, CDR2 YYREEE (reference sequence). The CDR3 covers 16 residues. V was clipped by 4 bases and J by 5 bases; unmatched bases: 8. In nucleotides, the CDR3 is TGTGCCAGCAGCCGAATCCTAGCGGGGGGTAACAATGAGCAGTTCTTC. Its protein product is CASSRILAGGNNEQFF. Looking up the rest from reference TRBV5-4 and TRBJ2-1 gives the full variable domain: ETGVTQSPTHLIKTRGQQVTLRCSSQSGHNTVSWYQQALGQGPQFIFQYYREEENGRGNFPPRFSGLQFPNYSSELNVNALELDDSALYLCASSRILAGGNNEQFFGPGTRLTVL.